This T cell receptor beta chain is from a study of blood T cell repertoires in COVID-19. Study at large: Both acute and convalescent COVID-19 samples were obtained from the United States, Italy and Spain. T cells, B-cell-depleted T cells, or PBMCs supplied cDNA or gDNA.

Germline-derived CDR1 and CDR2 are LGHNA and YNFKEQ. CDR3 length: 16 amino acids. V lost 3 bases to trimming and J lost 1 base; unmatched junction nucleotides: 6. Authors' analysis steps: How many nucleated cells were present was estimated from reference gene primer amplification. Clones were read by immunoSEQ multiplex PCR, and TCRdb kept only the in-frame ones, dropping some. V and J calls and clone size are given by that table; D and trimming were obtained from the DNA. The data show roughly 100,000 clones, roughly 87% seen once. This rearrangement joins TRBV4-2 to TRBJ1-3; 7 positions agree with TRBD1. This TCR was recovered from a human donor in a cohort sampled during active COVID-19. Source material: peripheral blood. As DNA, the CDR3 is TGTGCCAGCAGCCAGCATGACAGGGTTTCTGGAAACACCATATATTTT. As protein: CASSQHDRVSGNTIYF.